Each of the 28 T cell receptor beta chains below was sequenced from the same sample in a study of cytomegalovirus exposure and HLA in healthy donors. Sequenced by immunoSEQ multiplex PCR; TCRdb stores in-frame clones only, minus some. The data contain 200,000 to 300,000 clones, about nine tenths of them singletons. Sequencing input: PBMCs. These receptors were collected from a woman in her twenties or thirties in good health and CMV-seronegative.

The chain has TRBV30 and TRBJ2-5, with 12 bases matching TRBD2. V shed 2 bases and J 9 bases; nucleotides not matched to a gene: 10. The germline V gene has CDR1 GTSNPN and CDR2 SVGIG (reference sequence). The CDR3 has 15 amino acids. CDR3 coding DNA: TGTGCCTGGAGTCCAGGGACTAGCGGGCAGTATCCCCAGTACTTC. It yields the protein CAWSPGTSGQYPQYF.

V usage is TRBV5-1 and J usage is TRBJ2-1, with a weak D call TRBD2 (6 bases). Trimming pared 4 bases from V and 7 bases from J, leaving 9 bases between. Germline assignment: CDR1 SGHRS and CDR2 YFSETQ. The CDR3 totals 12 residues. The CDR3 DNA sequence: TGCGCCAGCAGCGTAGGAGGGAATGAGCAGTTCTTC. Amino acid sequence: CASSVGGNEQFF.

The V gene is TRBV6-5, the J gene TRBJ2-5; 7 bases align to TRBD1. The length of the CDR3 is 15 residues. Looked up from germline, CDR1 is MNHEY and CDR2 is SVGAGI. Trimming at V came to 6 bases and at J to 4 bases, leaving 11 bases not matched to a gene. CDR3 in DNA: TGTGCCAGCAGAACGGTGACAGGGTCGGGAGAGACCCAGTACTTC. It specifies CASRTVTGSGETQYF.

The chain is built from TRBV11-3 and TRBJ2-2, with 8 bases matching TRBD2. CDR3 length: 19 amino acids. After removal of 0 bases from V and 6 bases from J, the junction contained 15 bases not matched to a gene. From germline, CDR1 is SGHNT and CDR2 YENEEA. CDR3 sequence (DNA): TGTGCCAGCAGCTTAGAATGGTCCAACCGGGAGGGCAGGGCCGGGGAGCTGTTTTTT. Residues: CASSLEWSNREGRAGELFF.

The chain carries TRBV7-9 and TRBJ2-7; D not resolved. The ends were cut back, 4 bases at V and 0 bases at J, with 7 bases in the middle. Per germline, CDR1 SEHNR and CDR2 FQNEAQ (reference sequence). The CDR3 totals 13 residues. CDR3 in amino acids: CASSWGNSYEQYF. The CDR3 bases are TGTGCCAGCAGCTGGGGAAACTCCTACGAGCAGTACTTC.

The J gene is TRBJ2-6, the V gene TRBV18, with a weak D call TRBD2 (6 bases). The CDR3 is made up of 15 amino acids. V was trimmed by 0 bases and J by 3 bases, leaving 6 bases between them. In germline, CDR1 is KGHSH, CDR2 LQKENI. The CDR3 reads CASSPPGGGANVLTF. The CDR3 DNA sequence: TGTGCCAGCTCACCACCGGGAGGTGGGGCCAACGTCCTGACTTTC. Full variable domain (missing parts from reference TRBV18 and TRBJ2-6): NAGVMQNPRHLVRRRGQEARLRCSPMKGHSHVYWYRQLPEEGLKFMVYLQKENIIDESGMPKERFSAEFPKEGPSILRIQQVVRGDSAAYFCASSPPGGGANVLTFGAGSRLTVL.

The CDR3 bases are TGTGCCAGCAGACGGACGGCAAGTGTTGAGCAGTTCTTC. It translates to CASRRTASVEQFF. The V gene is TRBV6-1, the J gene TRBJ2-1, with no clear D. This CDR3 has 13 residues. V lost 6 bases and J lost 9, with 15 bases in between. The germline gives CDR1 MNHNS, CDR2 SASEGT.

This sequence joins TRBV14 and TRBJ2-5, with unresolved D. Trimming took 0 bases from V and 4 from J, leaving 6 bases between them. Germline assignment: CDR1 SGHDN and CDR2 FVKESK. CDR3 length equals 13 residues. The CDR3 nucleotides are TGTGCCAGCAGCCAAGAGGGGTCAGAGACCCAGTACTTC. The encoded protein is CASSQEGSETQYF.

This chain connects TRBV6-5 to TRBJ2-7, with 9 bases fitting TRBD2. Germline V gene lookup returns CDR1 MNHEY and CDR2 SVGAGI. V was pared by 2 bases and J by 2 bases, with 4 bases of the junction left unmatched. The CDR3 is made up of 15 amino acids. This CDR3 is CASSYGRGRAYEQYF. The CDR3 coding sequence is TGTGCCAGCAGTTACGGCCGCGGGAGGGCCTACGAGCAGTACTTC.

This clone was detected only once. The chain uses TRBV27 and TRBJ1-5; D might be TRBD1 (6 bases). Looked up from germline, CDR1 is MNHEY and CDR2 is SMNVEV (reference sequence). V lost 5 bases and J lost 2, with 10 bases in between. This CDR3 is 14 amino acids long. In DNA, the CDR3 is TGTGCCAGCAGTAGTGGGGGCGGCAATCAGCCCCAGCATTTT. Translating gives CASSSGGGNQPQHF.

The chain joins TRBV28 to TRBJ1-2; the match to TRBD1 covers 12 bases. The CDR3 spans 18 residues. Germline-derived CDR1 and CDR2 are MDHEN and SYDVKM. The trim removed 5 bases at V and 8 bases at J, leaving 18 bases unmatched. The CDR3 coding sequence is TGTGCCAGCAGTACGCCCGGGACAGGGGGCGGTTTGTCTCGGGGCTACACCTTC. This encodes CASSTPGTGGGLSRGYTF.

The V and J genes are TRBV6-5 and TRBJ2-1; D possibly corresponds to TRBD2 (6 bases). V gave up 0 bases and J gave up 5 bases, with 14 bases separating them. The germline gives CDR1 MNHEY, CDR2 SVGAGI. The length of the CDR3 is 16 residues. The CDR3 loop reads CASSYSWTNKNNEQFF. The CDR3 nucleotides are TGTGCCAGCAGTTACTCGTGGACTAATAAGAACAATGAGCAGTTCTTC.

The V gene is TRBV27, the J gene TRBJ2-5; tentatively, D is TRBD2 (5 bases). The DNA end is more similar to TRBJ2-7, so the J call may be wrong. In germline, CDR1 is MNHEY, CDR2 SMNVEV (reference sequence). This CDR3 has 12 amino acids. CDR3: CASTSDFYEQYF. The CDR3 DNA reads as TGTGCCAGCACTTCGGACTTCTACGAGCAGTACTTC.

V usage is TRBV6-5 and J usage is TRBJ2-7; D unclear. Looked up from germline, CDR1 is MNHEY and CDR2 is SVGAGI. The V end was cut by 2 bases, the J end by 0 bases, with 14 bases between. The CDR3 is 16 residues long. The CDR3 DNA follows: TGTGCCAGCAGTTACAGCGTGGCAGTGAGCTCCTACGAGCAGTACTTC. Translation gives CASSYSVAVSSYEQYF.

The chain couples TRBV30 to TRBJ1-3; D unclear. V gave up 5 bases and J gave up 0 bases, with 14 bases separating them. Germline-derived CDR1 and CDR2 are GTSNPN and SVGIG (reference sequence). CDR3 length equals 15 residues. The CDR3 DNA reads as TGTGCCTGGGAACCGAGACTGAACTCTGGAAACACCATATATTTT. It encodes CAWEPRLNSGNTIYF.

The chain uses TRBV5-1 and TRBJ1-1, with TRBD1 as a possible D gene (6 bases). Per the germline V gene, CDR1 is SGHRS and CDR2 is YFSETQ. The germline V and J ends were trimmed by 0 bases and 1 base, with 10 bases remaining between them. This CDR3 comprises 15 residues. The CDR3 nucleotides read TGCGCCAGCAGCTTGGTACCGGGACAGAACACTGAAGCTTTCTTT. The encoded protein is CASSLVPGQNTEAFF. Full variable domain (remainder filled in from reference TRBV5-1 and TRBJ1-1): KAGVTQTPRYLIKTRGQQVTLSCSPISGHRSVSWYQQTPGQGLQFLFEYFSETQRNKGNFPGRFSGRQFSNSRSEMNVSTLELGDSALYLCASSLVPGQNTEAFFGQGTRLTVV.

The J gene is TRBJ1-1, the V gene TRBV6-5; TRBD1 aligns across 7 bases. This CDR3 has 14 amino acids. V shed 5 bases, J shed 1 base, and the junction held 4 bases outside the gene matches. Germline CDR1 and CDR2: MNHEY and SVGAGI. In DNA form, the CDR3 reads TGTGCCAGCAGTATGACAGGGAGGAACACTGAAGCTTTCTTT. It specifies CASSMTGRNTEAFF.

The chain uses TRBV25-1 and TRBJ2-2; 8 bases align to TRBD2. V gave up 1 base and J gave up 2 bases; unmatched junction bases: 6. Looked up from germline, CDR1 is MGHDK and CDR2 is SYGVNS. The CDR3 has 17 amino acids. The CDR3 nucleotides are TGTGCCAGCAGTGAATCCAAGTTAGCGGGAAACACCGGGGAGCTGTTTTTT. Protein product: CASSESKLAGNTGELFF.

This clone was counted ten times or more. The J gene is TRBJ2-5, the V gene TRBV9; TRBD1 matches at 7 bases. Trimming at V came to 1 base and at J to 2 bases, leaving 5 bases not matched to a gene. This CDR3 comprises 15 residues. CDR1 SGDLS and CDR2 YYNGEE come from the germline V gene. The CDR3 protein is CASSVRPGGQETQYF. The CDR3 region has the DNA TGTGCCAGCAGCGTAAGGCCAGGGGGACAAGAGACCCAGTACTTC.

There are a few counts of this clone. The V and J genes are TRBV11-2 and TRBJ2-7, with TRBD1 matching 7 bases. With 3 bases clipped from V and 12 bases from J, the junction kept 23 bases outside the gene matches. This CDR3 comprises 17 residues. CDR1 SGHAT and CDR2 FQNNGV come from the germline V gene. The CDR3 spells CASSFEGTGQRGRPWYF. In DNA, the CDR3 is TGTGCCAGCAGCTTCGAAGGGACGGGACAGAGGGGCAGGCCTTGGTACTTC.

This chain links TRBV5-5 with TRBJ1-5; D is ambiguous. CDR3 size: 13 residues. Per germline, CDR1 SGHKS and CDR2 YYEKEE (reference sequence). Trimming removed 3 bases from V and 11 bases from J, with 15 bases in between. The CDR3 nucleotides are TGTGCCAGCAGCTGGGATCTCTCCAGTACCCAGCATTTT. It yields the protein CASSWDLSSTQHF.

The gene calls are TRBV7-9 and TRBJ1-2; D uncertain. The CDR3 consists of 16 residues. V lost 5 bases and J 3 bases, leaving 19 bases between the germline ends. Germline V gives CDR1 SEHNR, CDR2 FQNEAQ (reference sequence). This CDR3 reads CASSQETGESHYGYTF. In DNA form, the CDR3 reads TGTGCCAGCAGCCAAGAGACCGGGGAGAGCCACTATGGCTACACCTTC.

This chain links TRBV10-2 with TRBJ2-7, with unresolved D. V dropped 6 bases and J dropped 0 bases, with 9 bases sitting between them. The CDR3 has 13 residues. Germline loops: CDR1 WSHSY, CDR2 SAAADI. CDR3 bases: TGCGCCAGCAGAAATGGAGCCTCCTACGAGCAGTACTTC. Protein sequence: CASRNGASYEQYF.

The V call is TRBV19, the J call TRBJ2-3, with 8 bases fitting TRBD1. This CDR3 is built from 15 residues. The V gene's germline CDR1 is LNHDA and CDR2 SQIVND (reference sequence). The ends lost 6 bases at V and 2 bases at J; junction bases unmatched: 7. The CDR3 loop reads CASREQGDNTDTQYF. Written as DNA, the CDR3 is TGTGCCAGTAGGGAACAGGGGGACAACACAGATACGCAGTATTTT. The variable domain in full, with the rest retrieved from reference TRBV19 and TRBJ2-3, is DGGITQSPKYLFRKEGQNVTLSCEQNLNHDAMYWYRQDPGQGLRLIYYSQIVNDFQKGDIAEGYSVSREKKESFPLTVTSAQKNPTAFYLCASREQGDNTDTQYFGPGTRLTVL.

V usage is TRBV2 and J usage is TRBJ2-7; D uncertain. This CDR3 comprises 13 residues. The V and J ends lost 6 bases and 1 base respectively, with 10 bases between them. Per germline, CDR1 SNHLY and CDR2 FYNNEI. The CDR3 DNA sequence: TGTGCCAGCAGGCGAGACGGATCCTACGAGCAGTACTTC. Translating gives CASRRDGSYEQYF.

CDR3 coding DNA: TGTGCCAGCAGCCAAGAAACCAGGGGGCGTGTGGGTGAAAAACTGTTTTTT. It codes for CASSQETRGRVGEKLFF. The rearrangement uses TRBV4-2 and TRBJ1-4; 8 nucleotides agree with TRBD1. With 0 bases clipped from V and 7 bases from J, the junction kept 10 bases outside the gene matches. This CDR3 comprises 17 residues. Germline loops: CDR1 LGHNA, CDR2 YNFKEQ.

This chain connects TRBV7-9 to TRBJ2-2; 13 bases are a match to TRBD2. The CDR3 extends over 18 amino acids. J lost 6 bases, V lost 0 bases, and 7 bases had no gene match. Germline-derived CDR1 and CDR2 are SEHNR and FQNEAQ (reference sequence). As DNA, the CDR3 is TGTGCCAGCAGCTTAGCTATAAGGACTAGCGGGAGCCCCGGGGAGCTGTTTTTT. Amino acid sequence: CASSLAIRTSGSPGELFF. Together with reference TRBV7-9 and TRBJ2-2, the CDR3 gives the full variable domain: DTGVSQNPRHKITKRGQNVTFRCDPISEHNRLYWYRQTLGQGPEFLTYFQNEAQLEKSRLLSDRFSAERPKGSFSTLEIQRTEQGDSAMYLCASSLAIRTSGSPGELFFGEGSRLTVL.

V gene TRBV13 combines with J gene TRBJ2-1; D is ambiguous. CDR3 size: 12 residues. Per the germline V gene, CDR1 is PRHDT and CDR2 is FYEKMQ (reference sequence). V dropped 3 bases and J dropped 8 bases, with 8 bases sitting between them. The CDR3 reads CASSLVSHEQFF. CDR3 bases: TGTGCCAGCAGCTTGGTCTCGCATGAGCAGTTCTTC.